This T cell receptor (beta chain) was identified in a study of CD8 T cells in ankylosing spondylitis. Study results and caveats: A TCR beta motif of several highly homologous variants seemed to mark ankylosing spondylitis blood. Those disease-linked clones were CD8+; they were also relatively rare in peripheral blood.

From the 5' RACE reads, TCRdb called clonotypes with MiXCR, one entry per CDR3 protein. Counted here are approximately 520,000 distinct CDR3 sequences, roughly 5.2% occurring once; the ten biggest clones make up around 3.5%. The CDR3 runs 18 residues. The germline CDR1 and CDR2 sequences are MNHNS and SASEGT. The ends lost 5 bases at V and 2 bases at J; junction bases unmatched: 12. This clonotype was counted at least ten times. As yet, its antigen is unknown. The chain has TRBV6-1 and TRBJ1-2; 12 bases map to TRBD1. Material: blood, either unsorted or a sorted T cell fraction (not recorded which). The clonotype originates from a male donor with ankylosing spondylitis. CDR3: CASSRWGDRGRANYGYTF. For the CDR3, the DNA is TGTGCCAGCAGTCGTTGGGGGGACAGGGGGCGGGCGAACTATGGCTACACCTTC.